This T cell receptor (beta chain) comes out of a study of vaccination effects on CD4 cells after COVID-19. Study-level points and caveats: Researchers report that only 1 of 255 vaccine-induced clones in healthy vaccinees cross-reacted with common cold coronaviruses. Infection- and vaccine-induced clones contracted markedly late after vaccination.

Expansion of antigen-specific CD4+ T cells with viral peptide pools was carried out by the ViraFEST assay before sequencing. The culture ran for approximately 10 days, and then CD4+ T cells were isolated. Among the vaccine recipients, none had a prior SARS-CoV-2 infection, and nucleocapsid antibodies were negative. It was with approximately 10 IU/ml IL-2 and about 10 ug/ml peptides that more than 1.5 million PBMC per well were cultured. IL-2 medium took the place of half the medium on both days 3 and 7. CDR1 and CDR2 (germline): SNHLY, FYNNEI. The J segment lost 9 bases and the V segment lost 7 bases, leaving 15 bases of the junction unmatched. This CDR3 has 15 residues. TCRdb keeps only in-frame clones here, not all; method: immunoSEQ multiplex PCR. This sample has tens of thousands of clones, with around 72% found just once. About this clone: What it binds is unknown.

This clonotype was sampled from a human donor who received a COVID-19 vaccine. This specimen was CD4+ T cells from PBMCs cultured with HCoV-OC43 spike peptides, taken before COVID-19 vaccination. Subset reported: HCoV-OC43 spike overlapping peptide pool stimulation. This rearrangement joins TRBV2 to TRBJ1-2; 9 nucleotides agree with TRBD1. CDR3 DNA sequence: TGTGCCAGCACTAACCTCTGGACAGGGGTTAAGAGCTACACCTTC. This encodes CASTNLWTGVKSYTF.